The 26 T cell receptor beta chains reported below all come from one sample, sequenced in a study of cytomegalovirus exposure and HLA in healthy donors. This PCR relied on a set of 60 Vbeta primers and 13 Jbeta primers. TCRdb's table, derived via immunoSEQ multiplex PCR, lists solely in-frame clones and lacks some. The repertoire consists of about 130,000 clones, with approximately 72% occurring once and the leading ten covering about 3.1%. The sample comprised PBMCs. Receptor source: a human donor in good health.

J is TRBJ1-6 and V is TRBV4-2, with a tentative D call TRBD1 (6 bases). V was cut by 1 base and J by 5 bases, with 9 bases left in between. Germline V gives CDR1 LGHNA, CDR2 YNFKEQ. This CDR3 spans 15 amino acids. CDR3 in DNA: TGTGCCAGCAGCCAAGGGACAGCTAATAATTCACCCCTCCACTTT. This gives the protein CASSQGTANNSPLHF.

The chain uses TRBV19 and TRBJ1-1; D is ambiguous. Germline CDR1 and CDR2: LNHDA and SQIVND (reference sequence). This CDR3 region has 16 residues. Trimming took 4 bases from V and 5 from J, leaving 20 bases between them. The CDR3 here is CASSKGRTATGTEAFF. The CDR3 DNA reads as TGTGCCAGTAGTAAAGGCCGGACCGCCACGGGAACTGAAGCTTTCTTT. Variable domain in full (rest from reference TRBV19 and TRBJ1-1): DGGITQSPKYLFRKEGQNVTLSCEQNLNHDAMYWYRQDPGQGLRLIYYSQIVNDFQKGDIAEGYSVSREKKESFPLTVTSAQKNPTAFYLCASSKGRTATGTEAFFGQGTRLTVV.

The chain is built from TRBV5-4 and TRBJ2-6; 11 bases fit TRBD1. The length of the CDR3 is 18 residues. The V gene end was trimmed by 0 bases and the J gene end by 0 bases; junction bases not matched to a gene: 2. Germline V gives CDR1 SGHNT, CDR2 YYREEE (reference sequence). The CDR3 protein is CASSLGGTGGSGANVLTF. The CDR3, as DNA: TGTGCCAGCAGCTTGGGCGGGACAGGGGGCTCTGGGGCCAACGTCCTGACTTTC.

The rearrangement links TRBV29-1 to TRBJ2-7, with D hard to call. CDR3 length: 15 residues. Trimming cost V 6 bases and J 1 base, with 19 bases left between them. CDR1 and CDR2 from the germline V gene are SQVTM and ANQGSEA. CDR3 sequence (DNA): TGCAGCGTCACCATAGACTCGACGGCGTCCTACGAGCAGTACTTC. It translates to CSVTIDSTASYEQYF.

The chain employs TRBV6-6 and TRBJ2-1; 10 nucleotides align to TRBD2. V lost 5 bases to trimming and J lost 7 bases; unmatched junction nucleotides: 5. Germline assignment: CDR1 MNHNY and CDR2 SVGAGI (reference sequence). This CDR3 contains 14 residues. CDR3 residues: CASSLAGELNEQFF. The CDR3 DNA follows: TGTGCCAGCAGTCTAGCGGGAGAATTGAATGAGCAGTTCTTC.

This clone was picked up a small number of times. V and J are TRBV5-6 and TRBJ2-3, with 11 positions matching TRBD2. Germline V gene lookup returns CDR1 SGHDT and CDR2 YYEEEE. Losses at the gene ends were 2 bases for V and 14 bases for J; bases not matched to a gene: 13. This CDR3 has 15 residues. The chain's CDR3 is CASSLVAGGGPNGYF. The CDR3 nucleotides are TGTGCCAGCAGCTTAGTAGCGGGGGGGGGCCCTAACGGGTATTTT.

The chain has TRBV19 and TRBJ2-2; no definite D call. In germline, CDR1 is LNHDA, CDR2 SQIVND (reference sequence). Trimming took 3 bases from V and 1 from J, leaving 9 bases between them. The CDR3 is 15 amino acids. For the CDR3, the DNA is TGTGCCAGTAGTATTCAGGCGATGAACACCGGGGAGCTGTTTTTT. Its protein product is CASSIQAMNTGELFF.

The chain uses TRBV7-3 and TRBJ2-7; D perhaps matches TRBD2 (5 bases). This CDR3 is 16 amino acids long. Germline loops: CDR1 SGHTA, CDR2 FQGTGA. The V gene lost 3 bases and the J gene lost 4 bases, with 19 bases spanning the gap. The CDR3: CASSLGAIGLGYEQYF. As DNA, the CDR3 is TGTGCCAGCAGCTTGGGAGCTATAGGTCTGGGGTACGAGCAGTACTTC.

J is TRBJ2-2 and V is TRBV7-2, with 11 nucleotides matching TRBD1. The CDR3 covers 18 residues. Losses at the gene ends were 4 bases for V and 6 bases for J; bases not matched to a gene: 13. Germline assignment: CDR1 SGHTA and CDR2 FQGNSA. The CDR3 DNA sequence: TGTGCCAGCAGCTCGAGGACAGGGGGCATTCGAAACGCCGGGGAGCTGTTTTTT. It translates to CASSSRTGGIRNAGELFF.

The gene calls are TRBV4-2 and TRBJ2-7, with 7 nucleotides matching TRBD2. The CDR3 runs 18 residues. Germline values: CDR1 LGHNA, CDR2 YNFKEQ. V was pared by 0 bases and J by 7 bases, with 18 bases of the junction left unmatched. The CDR3 is CASSQDIVFSGGLGEQYF. Written as DNA, the CDR3 is TGTGCCAGCAGCCAAGATATAGTATTTTCGGGAGGTCTGGGTGAGCAGTACTTC.

This chain joins TRBV2 and TRBJ2-7; D is perhaps TRBD2 (6 bases). The V end lost 3 bases, the J end lost 2 bases, and 11 bases lay between the germline ends. Per the germline V gene, CDR1 is SNHLY and CDR2 is FYNNEI. The CDR3 consists of 14 residues. CDR3 amino acids: CASSEMGLTYEQYF. DNA of the CDR3: TGTGCCAGCAGTGAGATGGGACTGACCTACGAGCAGTACTTC.

V usage is TRBV18 and J usage is TRBJ2-1; 10 bases agree with TRBD1. The trim removed 2 bases at V and 3 bases at J, leaving 4 bases unmatched. Germline CDR1 and CDR2: KGHSH and LQKENI. The CDR3 sequence is 16 residues long. The CDR3 nucleotides are TGTGCCAGCTCACCAAGACAGGGGGCTCTCTACAATGAGCAGTTCTTC. Translation: CASSPRQGALYNEQFF.

The chain couples TRBV19 to TRBJ1-1, with 7 nucleotides matching TRBD1. V gave up 0 bases and J gave up 7 bases; unmatched junction bases: 2. Per the germline V gene, CDR1 is LNHDA and CDR2 is SQIVND (reference sequence). The CDR3 is made up of 13 amino acids. This CDR3 reads CASSIDRGFEAFF. CDR3 sequence (DNA): TGTGCCAGTAGTATAGACAGGGGGTTTGAAGCTTTCTTT.

This clone appeared a few times. This sequence joins TRBV2 and TRBJ1-2; the D gene is possibly TRBD1 (6 bases). The CDR3 contains 14 residues. Between the trimmed V and J ends, which lost 0 bases and 8 bases, there was a span of 13 bases. Germline V CDR1 and CDR2: SNHLY, FYNNEI. The CDR3 DNA reads as TGTGCCAGCAGTGAAGCTCAGGGGCCGGACGGCTACACCTTC. This translates into CASSEAQGPDGYTF.

In regard to this clone: At one end, the junction sequence differs from germline, possibly due to a read error. This sequence joins TRBV10-3 and TRBJ1-2, with a tentative D call TRBD1 (5 bases). The CDR3 covers 16 residues. Looked up from germline, CDR1 is ENHRY and CDR2 is SYGVKD. The CDR3 is CATSSMGRLANYGYTF. The CDR3 nucleotides are TGTGCCACCAGTTCAATGGGGCGTCTAGCTAACTATGGCTACACCTTC.

J is TRBJ2-7 and V is TRBV7-2, with D tentatively TRBD2 (6 bases). Looked up from germline, CDR1 is SGHTA and CDR2 is FQGNSA. The CDR3 has 15 residues. V was clipped by 2 bases and J by 3 bases, with 14 bases between them. As DNA, the CDR3 is TGTGCCAGCAGCTTACAGGGATTGGGACTCTACGAGCAGTACTTC. It yields the protein CASSLQGLGLYEQYF.

The chain is built from TRBV28 and TRBJ1-5, with D unclear. CDR3 length: 14 amino acids. Germline V lookup: CDR1 MDHEN, CDR2 SYDVKM. The V end was cut by 5 bases, the J end by 7 bases, with 15 bases between. CDR3 amino acids: CASSREGYWQPQHF. CDR3 in DNA: TGTGCCAGCAGTCGAGAGGGTTATTGGCAGCCCCAGCATTTT. The full variable domain, its missing parts supplied by reference TRBV28 and TRBJ1-5, is DVKVTQSSRYLVKRTGEKVFLECVQDMDHENMFWYRQDPGLGLRLIYFSYDVKMKEKGDIPEGYSVSREKKERFSLILESASTNQTSMYLCASSREGYWQPQHFGDGTRLSIL.

This clone was detected only once. V and J are TRBV28 and TRBJ2-2, with D possibly being TRBD2 (6 bases). The V gene's germline CDR1 is MDHEN and CDR2 SYDVKM. V was pared by 7 bases and J by 3 bases, with 12 bases between. The CDR3 covers 14 residues. DNA of the CDR3: TGTGCCAGCAAGCCCGGGAGATACACCGGGGAGCTGTTTTTT. As protein: CASKPGRYTGELFF. Filled out from reference TRBV28 and TRBJ2-2, the complete variable domain reads DVKVTQSSRYLVKRTGEKVFLECVQDMDHENMFWYRQDPGLGLRLIYFSYDVKMKEKGDIPEGYSVSREKKERFSLILESASTNQTSMYLCASKPGRYTGELFFGEGSRLTVL.

This clone appeared a few times. The genes are TRBV10-3 and TRBJ2-7, with D tentatively TRBD1 (6 bases). Germline values: CDR1 ENHRY, CDR2 SYGVKD. V was trimmed by 5 bases and J by 0 bases, leaving 11 bases between them. The CDR3 runs to 14 residues. CDR3 nucleotide sequence: TGTGCCATCAGTTTCGGACAGAGCTCCTACGAGCAGTACTTC. This sequence encodes CAISFGQSSYEQYF.

V usage is TRBV7-9 and J usage is TRBJ1-6, with 8 nucleotides matching TRBD1. The CDR3 consists of 16 residues. Germline CDR1 and CDR2: SEHNR and FQNEAQ (reference sequence). V was pared by 1 base and J by 8 bases, with 7 bases of the junction left unmatched. The CDR3 is CASSLDGRGLDSPLHF. The CDR3 DNA reads as TGTGCCAGCAGCTTAGATGGCAGGGGGCTCGATTCACCCCTCCACTTT.

The chain employs TRBV18 and TRBJ1-2; 7 bases match TRBD1. From germline, CDR1 is KGHSH and CDR2 LQKENI. V lost 5 bases to trimming and J lost 4 bases; unmatched junction nucleotides: 4. CDR3 size: 13 residues. DNA of the CDR3: TGTGCCAGCTCAGCTTCAGGGGGCTATGGCTACACCTTC. Translation gives CASSASGGYGYTF.

Worth noting for this clone: Sequence at one end of the junction differs from germline and may be a read error. The chain carries TRBV7-9 and TRBJ2-5, with D possibly TRBD1 on 5 matching bases. Per germline, CDR1 SEHNR and CDR2 FQNEAQ (reference sequence). The CDR3 covers 14 residues. The CDR3 loop reads CSSSPRDSQGTQYF. The CDR3 DNA is TGTTCCAGCAGCCCCCGAGACAGTCAAGGGACCCAGTACTTC.

This clone was counted only a few times. This chain joins TRBV6-5 and TRBJ2-7; TRBD1 matches at 9 bases. This CDR3 contains 15 residues. V lost 2 bases and J lost 0; bases outside the gene matches: 2. Germline lookup yields CDR1 MNHEY and CDR2 SVGAGI. The CDR3 DNA reads as TGTGCCAGCAGTTACGGGACAGGGACCTCCTACGAGCAGTACTTC. It yields the protein CASSYGTGTSYEQYF.

This clone was seen only a few times. V and J are TRBV5-1 and TRBJ1-1, with TRBD1 matching 7 bases. V lost 2 bases and J lost 11; bases outside the gene matches: 9. Germline CDR1 and CDR2: SGHRS and YFSETQ. CDR3 length: 13 residues. The CDR3 DNA is TGCGCCAGCAGCTTAGGGGGCGCTCGGAAGGCTTTCTTT. This sequence encodes CASSLGGARKAFF.

The CDR3 loop is CASSQDQVAHGYTF. Written as DNA, the CDR3 is TGCGCCAGCAGCCAAGATCAGGTGGCTCATGGCTACACCTTC. V is TRBV4-3 and J is TRBJ1-2; D gene unclear. The germline V and J ends were trimmed by 0 bases and 6 bases, with 11 bases remaining between them. Germline loops: CDR1 LGHNA, CDR2 YSLEER. There are 14 residues in the CDR3.

The chain employs TRBV15 and TRBJ2-4; TRBD2 matches at 7 bases. Per germline, CDR1 LNHNV and CDR2 YYDKDF (reference sequence). V lost 2 bases, J lost 0 bases, and 10 bases stayed unmatched. The CDR3 has 18 residues. Here the CDR3 DNA reads TGTGCCACCAGCAGACCCGGCGCGGGGGACTTAGCCAAAAACATTCAGTACTTC. It is translated as CATSRPGAGDLAKNIQYF.